The 19 T cell receptor beta chains below were found in one sample sequenced in a study of early stage breast cancer tumors. The repertoire was sequenced with immunoSEQ multiplex PCR; TCRdb's copy has only in-frame clones and lacks some. The profile shows some 70,000 clones, around 80% of them singletons. The specimen was blood. The receptors were gathered from a person between 55 and 69 years old with breast cancer.

This clone appeared once. This sequence joins TRBV29-1 and TRBJ2-5; D gene uncertain. V lost 0 bases and J lost 7, with 9 bases in between. Germline assignment: CDR1 SQVTM and CDR2 ANQGSEA. The CDR3 has 12 residues. In nucleotides, the CDR3 is TGCAGCGTTGAAGAAGGGCCGAGGACCCAGTACTTC. It encodes CSVEEGPRTQYF.

CDR3 in amino acids: CASSHTTPAGDPYEQYF. The CDR3 DNA sequence: TGCGCCAGCAGCCACACAACCCCAGCGGGGGACCCCTACGAGCAGTACTTC. The rearrangement joins TRBV4-3 to TRBJ2-7, with 8 bases matching TRBD2. This CDR3 spans 17 amino acids. Germline V CDR1 and CDR2: LGHNA, YSLEER. Losses at the gene ends were 3 bases for V and 2 bases for J; bases not matched to a gene: 12.

V and J are TRBV7-9 and TRBJ2-1, with D unclear. V was cut by 4 bases and J by 1 base, with 8 bases left in between. Germline loops: CDR1 SEHNR, CDR2 FQNEAQ (reference sequence). CDR3 length: 14 residues. This chain's CDR3 is CASSSIHSYNEQFF. The CDR3 bases are TGTGCCAGCAGCTCCATCCATTCCTACAATGAGCAGTTCTTC.

The genes are TRBV4-2 and TRBJ2-7; possibly TRBD2 for D (5 bases). V gave up 0 bases and J gave up 5 bases, with 20 bases separating them. The CDR3 totals 17 residues. Germline V CDR1 and CDR2: LGHNA, YNFKEQ. CDR3 loop: CASSQEELRGPGDEQYF. CDR3 DNA sequence: TGTGCCAGCAGCCAAGAGGAACTCCGCGGGCCGGGCGACGAGCAGTACTTC.

V gene TRBV27 combines with J gene TRBJ1-3; D is uncertain. CDR3 length: 16 amino acids. V was cut by 2 bases and J by 0 bases, with 11 bases left in between. The germline V gene encodes CDR1 MNHEY and CDR2 SMNVEV (reference sequence). CDR3 in amino acids: CASSLGPRVSGNTIYF. CDR3 coding DNA: TGTGCCAGCAGTTTAGGGCCTCGGGTCTCTGGAAACACCATATATTTT.

In this sample, this clone turned up a few times. V usage is TRBV28 and J usage is TRBJ1-1; D is unclear. Germline loops: CDR1 MDHEN, CDR2 SYDVKM. The CDR3 is 12 residues long. Trimming left V 2 bases short and J 11 bases short, with 12 bases between. The CDR3 sequence: CASSLPTMWAFF. CDR3 DNA: TGTGCCAGCAGTTTACCGACAATGTGGGCTTTCTTT. The complete variable domain, with remaining parts taken from reference TRBV28 and TRBJ1-1, reads DVKVTQSSRYLVKRTGEKVFLECVQDMDHENMFWYRQDPGLGLRLIYFSYDVKMKEKGDIPEGYSVSREKKERFSLILESASTNQTSMYLCASSLPTMWAFFGQGTRLTVV.

J is TRBJ1-1 and V is TRBV5-4; D is uncertain. The CDR3 contains 14 residues. The germline CDR1 and CDR2 sequences are SGHNT and YYREEE (reference sequence). V lost 4 bases, J lost 3 bases, and 13 bases lay in between. DNA for the CDR3: TGTGCCAGCAGCCTCCGGCTGGCGGACACTGAAGCTTTCTTT. Translated: CASSLRLADTEAFF. The full variable domain, rest sourced from reference TRBV5-4 and TRBJ1-1, is ETGVTQSPTHLIKTRGQQVTLRCSSQSGHNTVSWYQQALGQGPQFIFQYYREEENGRGNFPPRFSGLQFPNYSSELNVNALELDDSALYLCASSLRLADTEAFFGQGTRLTVV.

This clone was seen once. CDR3 nucleotide sequence: TGTGCCAGCAGCGCCTGGGGCGCGGATACGCAGTATTTT. Amino acid sequence: CASSAWGADTQYF. V and J are TRBV7-2 and TRBJ2-3, with a weak D call TRBD1 (5 bases). Germline V gene lookup returns CDR1 SGHTA and CDR2 FQGNSA. V was clipped by 5 bases and J by 6 bases, with 12 bases between them. There are 13 residues in the CDR3.

This chain joins TRBV29-1 and TRBJ2-5, with D possibly matching TRBD1 (5 bases). Germline-derived CDR1 and CDR2 are SQVTM and ANQGSEA. V shed 3 bases and J shed 4 bases, with 12 bases lying between them. This CDR3 is built from 13 residues. For the CDR3, the DNA is TGCAGCGTTGATGTACAGGCAGGAGAGACCCAGTACTTC. It codes for CSVDVQAGETQYF. The full variable domain, in which reference TRBV29-1 and TRBJ2-5 provide the parts outside the CDR3, is SAVISQKPSRDICQRGTSLTIQCQVDSQVTMMFWYRQQPGQSLTLIATANQGSEATYESGFVIDKFPISRPNLTFSTLTVSNMSPEDSSIYLCSVDVQAGETQYFGPGTRLLVL.

V gene TRBV5-1 combines with J gene TRBJ1-2; D remains ambiguous. Germline-derived CDR1 and CDR2 are SGHRS and YFSETQ. CDR3 length: 14 residues. V was clipped by 0 bases and J by 14 bases, with 20 bases between them. The CDR3 is CASSLGSGFLGCTF. The CDR3 bases are TGCGCCAGCAGCTTGGGGTCAGGCTTTCTTGGTTGTACCTTC.

V is TRBV5-1 and J is TRBJ2-5; possibly TRBD1 for D (6 bases). The CDR3 covers 16 residues. Germline CDR1 is SGHRS and CDR2 is YFSETQ. V dropped 0 bases and J dropped 1 base, with 13 bases sitting between them. CDR3 sequence (DNA): TGCGCCAGCAGCTTGGTTGGGGGCCTGGTCCAAGAGACCCAGTACTTC. Translation gives CASSLVGGLVQETQYF.

In DNA form, the CDR3 reads TGTGCCAGCGCTGCTAGCGGGACCTACAATGAGCAGTTCTTC. Translated, it gives CASAASGTYNEQFF. This sequence joins TRBV25-1 and TRBJ2-1, with 9 bases aligning to TRBD2. The trim removed 8 bases at V and 2 bases at J, leaving 4 bases unmatched. The CDR3 is made up of 14 amino acids. The germline V gene encodes CDR1 MGHDK and CDR2 SYGVNS.

The rearrangement joins TRBV28 to TRBJ1-4, with D perhaps matching TRBD1 (5 bases). The length of the CDR3 is 15 residues. Trimming stripped 6 bases from V and 5 bases from J, with 16 bases between. Germline V gene lookup returns CDR1 MDHEN and CDR2 SYDVKM. CDR3 loop: CASRGTTVTNEKLFF. In nucleotides, the CDR3 is TGTGCCAGCAGGGGGACGACAGTGACAAATGAAAAACTGTTTTTT.

The genes are TRBV13 and TRBJ2-3; D is perhaps TRBD1 (6 bases). The CDR3 is made up of 12 amino acids. The V and J ends lost 11 bases and 4 bases respectively, with 13 bases between them. The germline V gene has CDR1 PRHDT and CDR2 FYEKMQ (reference sequence). CDR3 in amino acids: CASAEGADTQYF. CDR3 sequence (DNA): TGTGCCTCCGCCGAGGGGGCAGATACGCAGTATTTT.

The chain joins TRBV9 to TRBJ2-3; 11 bases are a match to TRBD2. This CDR3 is 16 amino acids long. CDR1 and CDR2 (germline): SGDLS, YYNGEE. With 3 bases clipped from V and 3 bases from J, the junction kept 6 bases outside the gene matches. The CDR3 nucleotides read TGTGCCAGCAGCGCCTCTAGCGGGGGGTGGACAGATACGCAGTATTTT. Residues: CASSASSGGWTDTQYF.

This chain connects TRBV10-3 to TRBJ2-1, with TRBD2 as a possible D gene (6 bases). CDR1 is ENHRY and CDR2 is SYGVKD in the germline V gene. V was pared by 10 bases and J by 4 bases, with 14 bases between. The CDR3 totals 13 residues. CDR3 region: CASRLVGYNEQFF. The CDR3 region has the DNA TGTGCCAGCAGACTAGTGGGGTACAATGAGCAGTTCTTC.

The V call is TRBV28, the J call TRBJ2-5; tentatively, D is TRBD1 (5 bases). The V and J ends lost 5 bases and 4 bases respectively, with 17 bases between them. The CDR3 spans 15 residues. Germline CDR1 and CDR2: MDHEN and SYDVKM. The CDR3 coding sequence is TGTGCCAGCAGTGAGGACACCCGGGCGCTAGAGACCCAGTACTTC. Its translation is CASSEDTRALETQYF.

The CDR3 nucleotides are TGTGCCAGCTCACTGGACAGCGCTGGAAACACCATATATTTT. Translation gives CASSLDSAGNTIYF. J is TRBJ1-3 and V is TRBV18, with a possible D match to TRBD1 (6 bases). The V end lost 4 bases, the J end lost 2 bases, and 9 bases lay between the germline ends. Germline V gene data show CDR1 as KGHSH and CDR2 as LQKENI. The CDR3 totals 14 residues.

The rearrangement links TRBV28 to TRBJ2-5, with 9 positions matching TRBD2. The germline CDR1 and CDR2 sequences are MDHEN and SYDVKM. The CDR3 contains 16 residues. V was pared by 6 bases and J by 2 bases, with 10 bases of the junction left unmatched. This CDR3 is CASRSSGRSLQETQYF. In nucleotides, the CDR3 is TGTGCCAGCAGATCGAGCGGGAGGTCCCTTCAAGAGACCCAGTACTTC.